The 14 T cell receptor beta chains below come from one sample, sequenced in a study of blood T cells in healthy people across ages. Alongside a J-beta primer mix, a sample-barcoded 5' primer served in a second PCR lasting about 7 to 11 cycles. TCRdb re-called the 5' RACE reads through MiXCR, storing one row per CDR3 protein. The sample records about 650,000 distinct CDR3 sequences, around 32% being singletons. Sequencing input: blood. Source of these receptors: an elderly woman in good health.

The J gene is TRBJ1-6, the V gene TRBV6-1, with TRBD1 matching over 7 bases. The CDR3 totals 13 residues. Germline CDR1 reads MNHNS; CDR2 reads SASEGT. The V segment lost 8 bases and the J segment 8 bases; nucleotides outside the gene matches: 6. CDR3 protein: CASFSGGHSPLHF. CDR3 sequence (DNA): TGTGCCAGCTTTTCAGGGGGGCATTCACCCCTCCACTTT.

This clonotype has a count of ten or more. The gene calls are TRBV20-1 and TRBJ2-5, with unresolved D. The germline gives CDR1 DFQATT, CDR2 SNEGSKA (reference sequence). V was cut by 3 bases and J by 1 base, with 12 bases left in between. The CDR3 is 14 amino acids. In DNA form, the CDR3 reads TGCAGTGCTAGGGGAAACGGCTTCCAAGAGACCCAGTACTTC. Translating gives CSARGNGFQETQYF.

V gene TRBV2 combines with J gene TRBJ2-7; 8 bases fit TRBD1. The CDR3 totals 13 residues. The germline V gene has CDR1 SNHLY and CDR2 FYNNEI. Trimming took 8 bases from V and 3 from J; bases not matched to a gene: 6. CDR3 sequence: CASSGTGDYEQYF. DNA of the CDR3: TGTGCCAGCTCCGGGACAGGTGACTACGAGCAGTACTTC.

As concerns this clonotype: The conserved phenylalanine or tryptophan normally closing the CDR3 is absent here, so this likely arose from a read error. The genes are TRBV12-3 or TRBV12-4 and TRBJ2-6, with D unclear. Trimming cost V 8 bases and J 4 bases, with 9 bases left between them. CDR3 size: 13 residues. The CDR3 DNA is TGTGCCAGCGCTACGTCGGGGGCCAACGTCCTGACTTGC. Its protein product is CASATSGANVLTC.

This clonotype was picked up many times. The rearrangement uses TRBV28 and TRBJ2-4; D gene ambiguous. Looked up from germline, CDR1 is MDHEN and CDR2 is SYDVKM. The CDR3 contains 15 residues. The V end lost 6 bases, the J end lost 6 bases, and 18 bases lay between the germline ends. For the CDR3, the DNA is TGTGCCAGCAGCGGTCCCCTGGGTAGTATAAACATTCAGTACTTC. This encodes CASSGPLGSINIQYF. The entire variable domain, with the rest obtained from reference TRBV28 and TRBJ2-4, is as follows: DVKVTQSSRYLVKRTGEKVFLECVQDMDHENMFWYRQDPGLGLRLIYFSYDVKMKEKGDIPEGYSVSREKKERFSLILESASTNQTSMYLCASSGPLGSINIQYFGAGTRLSVL.

J is TRBJ2-3 and V is TRBV20-1; D ambiguous. The CDR3 is 15 amino acids. Germline V lookup: CDR1 DFQATT, CDR2 SNEGSKA (reference sequence). V gave up 0 bases and J gave up 0 bases, with 10 bases separating them. This CDR3 reads CSARDGASSTDTQYF. The CDR3 nucleotides are TGCAGTGCTAGAGATGGCGCATCTAGCACAGATACGCAGTATTTT.

The gene calls are TRBV20-1 and TRBJ2-3, with D possibly being TRBD1 or TRBD2 (6 bases each). Germline V gives CDR1 DFQATT, CDR2 SNEGSKA (reference sequence). The V end was cut by 6 bases, the J end by 3 bases, with 31 bases between. This CDR3 contains 19 residues. The DNA for the CDR3 is TGCAGTGCCAAGTCGGCAGGGGCGGAGGGGCTGTTAAGTACAGATACGCAGTATTTT. Protein: CSAKSAGAEGLLSTDTQYF.

This clonotype was detected ten times or more. The J gene is TRBJ2-7, the V gene TRBV11-2; TRBD2 might be the D (6 bases). The CDR3 has 13 residues. Germline loops: CDR1 SGHAT, CDR2 FQNNGV. With 3 bases removed from V and 6 bases from J, the gap between germline ends came to 12 bases. CDR3 in DNA: TGTGCCAGCAGCTTGATGACTAGTCTCGAGCAGTACTTC. It encodes CASSLMTSLEQYF.

A word on this clonotype: A much larger clone is a single base away; this may be a read error. V and J are TRBV6-1 and TRBJ2-7; 12 bases are a match to TRBD2. Trimming at V came to 4 bases and at J to 7 bases, leaving 2 bases not matched to a gene. Germline values: CDR1 MNHNS, CDR2 SASEGT. This CDR3 is built from 13 residues. CDR3 nucleotides: TGTGCCAGCAGTGGGACTAGCGGGGTTGAGCAGTACTTC. This sequence encodes CASSGTSGVEQYF.

This clonotype was observed a single time. A read error is possible here, since a much larger clone lies one base away. In DNA, the CDR3 is TGTGCCAGCACTGCTAGCGGGAGCCCTCAAGAGACCCAGTACTTC. This encodes CASTASGSPQETQYF. This chain uses TRBV2 with TRBJ2-5; TRBD2 matches at 10 bases. Germline V gene data show CDR1 as SNHLY and CDR2 as FYNNEI. After removal of 7 bases from V and 2 bases from J, the junction contained 7 bases not matched to a gene. This CDR3 region has 15 residues.

This chain links TRBV2 with TRBJ2-2, with a weak D call TRBD2 (7 bases). Between the trimmed V and J ends, which lost 2 bases and 1 base, there was a span of 11 bases. From germline, CDR1 is SNHLY and CDR2 FYNNEI. The CDR3 totals 16 residues. The CDR3 coding sequence is TGTGCCAGCAGTGAAAGGGGGGGGCTGAACACCGGGGAGCTGTTTTTT. It is translated as CASSERGGLNTGELFF.

The chain employs TRBV11-2 and TRBJ1-1, with a possible D match to TRBD1 (6 bases). Trimming removed 6 bases at V and 2 bases at J, with 13 bases between. The V gene's germline CDR1 is SGHAT and CDR2 FQNNGV. This CDR3 contains 14 residues. This chain's CDR3 is CASRSRGGNTEAFF. The DNA for the CDR3 is TGTGCCAGCAGATCCAGGGGAGGTAACACTGAAGCTTTCTTT.

The chain combines TRBV5-1 with TRBJ2-5; 10 positions match TRBD1. Matching the DNA end better, TRBJ2-7 makes the J call doubtful. Germline-derived CDR1 and CDR2 are SGHRS and YFSETQ. The CDR3 runs 15 residues. The CDR3 protein is CASSPGTGDSDEQYF. The DNA for the CDR3 is TGCGCCAGCAGCCCCGGGACAGGGGATAGCGACGAGCAGTACTTC.

The V gene is TRBV5-1, the J gene TRBJ1-1, with a possible D match to TRBD1 (5 bases). V gave up 3 bases and J gave up 1 base, with 13 bases separating them. Germline V gene data show CDR1 as SGHRS and CDR2 as YFSETQ. This CDR3 has 15 amino acids. The CDR3 DNA reads TGCGCCAGCAGCTCCGATCCCACAGGGAACACTGAAGCTTTCTTT. Its translation: CASSSDPTGNTEAFF.